This T cell receptor beta chain comes out of a study of blood T cell repertoires in COVID-19. Turning to the study itself: There were acute and convalescent COVID-19 samples, and they came from the United States, Italy and Spain. PBMCs, B-cell-depleted T cells, or T cells provided the cDNA or gDNA that made up the material.

The CDR3 loop spans 18 amino acids. Germline loops: CDR1 SSHAT, CDR2 FNYEAQ (reference sequence). V lost 7 bases to trimming and J lost 1 base; unmatched junction nucleotides: 14. Original data processing: For nucleated cells, counts were estimated from reference gene primer amplification. The method was immunoSEQ multiplex PCR; TCRdb's version includes in-frame clones alone and lacks a portion of them. The D gene and trimming were derived from the DNA, and the V and J assignments and clone size from that table. In the table there are some 77,000 clones, about 79% of which are singletons. The genes are TRBV7-7 and TRBJ2-2; 8 positions match TRBD2. The clonotype was recovered from a man aged 65 to 79 with acute or convalescent COVID-19. The sample taken for sequencing was peripheral blood. The CDR3 loop reads CASMDYKAGAGNTGELFF. The CDR3 region has the DNA TGTGCCAGCATGGACTATAAAGCGGGAGCGGGGAACACCGGGGAGCTGTTTTTT.